Presented here are 5 T cell receptor beta chains from one specimen sequenced in a study of beta chain features in type 1 diabetes. Overall study findings and caveats: Type 1 diabetes patients showed a moderate but significant shortening of TCRB CDR3s in all four CD4+ subsets.

Reverse transcription of all isolated RNA meant that expressed TCRB transcripts were sequenced. Sequencing was performed with immunoSEQ multiplex PCR; in TCRdb, only in-frame clones are kept and a portion is missing. The top ten clones hold around 0.04% of a sample with hundreds of thousands of clones, over 13% of them seen once. These TCRs' antigens remain unknown. Sequencing was done on a sample of naive CD4+ T cells from blood. Receptors originate from a man aged 18 to 29 with type 1 diabetes.

In DNA form, the CDR3 reads TGTGCCAGCAGCTCAGTACAGACAGGGATCTCCTACGAGCAGTACTTC. It encodes CASSSVQTGISYEQYF. This chain uses TRBV5-4 with TRBJ2-7, with TRBD1 identical over 7 bases. Germline V gene sequence: CDR1 SGHNT, CDR2 YYREEE (reference sequence). CDR3 length: 16 residues. The junction had 9 bases not matched to a gene; V was cut back by 3 bases and J by 0 bases.

V and J are TRBV29-1 and TRBJ2-7; possible D gene TRBD1, 6 bases. Trimming removed 1 base from V and 7 bases from J, with 26 bases in between. The CDR3 sequence is 17 residues long. Per the germline V gene, CDR1 is SQVTM and CDR2 is ANQGSEA. The CDR3 DNA follows: TGCAGCGTTGAAGGGGGGCAGGGGCACTCCTTCCCACGGGAGCAGTACTTC. Amino acid sequence: CSVEGGQGHSFPREQYF.

This chain joins TRBV6-5 and TRBJ2-5; TRBD1 agrees at 8 bases. CDR1 MNHEY and CDR2 SVGAGI come from the germline V gene. V was pared by 1 base and J by 3 bases, with 4 bases of the junction left unmatched. The CDR3 extends over 15 amino acids. CDR3 sequence reads: CASSYFGQGEETQYF. The DNA of the CDR3 is TGTGCCAGCAGTTACTTTGGACAGGGAGAAGAGACCCAGTACTTC.

The genes are TRBV4-2 and TRBJ1-4; TRBD1 is a possible D gene (5 bases). Germline V gene data show CDR1 as LGHNA and CDR2 as YNFKEQ. Trimming took off 4 bases at V and 5 bases at J, with 14 bases between the two ends. CDR3 length: 15 residues. The CDR3 DNA follows: TGTGCCAGCAGCCCCCCAAGACAGACCAATGAAAAACTGTTTTTT. Encoded protein: CASSPPRQTNEKLFF.

This clone was seen only a few times. V gene TRBV29-1 combines with J gene TRBJ2-1; TRBD1 is a possible D gene (6 bases). In germline, CDR1 is SQVTM, CDR2 ANQGSEA. Trimming took off 7 bases at V and 4 bases at J, with 14 bases between the two ends. The CDR3 is 13 amino acids. For the CDR3, the DNA is TGCAGCGCCACGGGACACCTTTACAATGAGCAGTTCTTC. This translates into CSATGHLYNEQFF.